One sample yielded the 20 T cell receptor beta chains listed below, sequenced in a study of blood T cell repertoires in COVID-19. Assay used: immunoSEQ multiplex PCR; TCRdb lists only in-frame clones, some missing. The sample yields around 220,000 clones, 65% to 85% seen once. Material: PBMCs or T cells enriched from blood (not recorded which). These receptor sequences come from a woman aged 40 to 50 who had recovered from COVID-19.

The chain combines TRBV29-1 with TRBJ2-3; D is possibly TRBD2 (5 bases). Germline V lookup: CDR1 SQVTM, CDR2 ANQGSEA. This CDR3 is built from 13 residues. V was shortened by 0 bases and J by 7 bases, with 11 bases between the two germline ends. CDR3 sequence: CSVEDRTGNTQYF. The CDR3 DNA is TGCAGCGTTGAAGACCGGACTGGGAATACGCAGTATTTT.

V is TRBV7-2 and J is TRBJ2-3; D is ambiguous. The CDR3 consists of 18 residues. From germline, CDR1 is SGHTA and CDR2 FQGNSA. With 2 bases removed from V and 6 bases from J, the gap between germline ends came to 24 bases. CDR3 sequence: CASSLSLRIATARDTQYF. Written as DNA, the CDR3 is TGTGCCAGCAGCTTAAGCCTTCGAATAGCAACGGCAAGGGATACGCAGTATTTT.

In its sample, this clone was seen a few times. The chain combines TRBV19 with TRBJ1-4; unclear D gene. CDR1 is LNHDA and CDR2 is SQIVND in the germline V gene (reference sequence). The V gene lost 10 bases and the J gene lost 8 bases, with 8 bases spanning the gap. The CDR3 length is 10 residues. CDR3 DNA: TGTGCCATACCTCTAGAAAAACTGTTTTTT. Translating it yields CAIPLEKLFF.

Only a few counts were recorded for this clone. V and J are TRBV28 and TRBJ2-7; the D gene is possibly TRBD1 (6 bases). The germline V gene encodes CDR1 MDHEN and CDR2 SYDVKM. Trimming cost V 8 bases and J 3 bases, with 17 bases left between them. The CDR3 consists of 14 residues. For the CDR3, the DNA is TGTGCCAGCTCAATCCACAGGGTGGACTACGAGCAGTACTTC. It codes for CASSIHRVDYEQYF. Using reference TRBV28 and TRBJ2-7 for the parts outside the CDR3, the full variable domain is DVKVTQSSRYLVKRTGEKVFLECVQDMDHENMFWYRQDPGLGLRLIYFSYDVKMKEKGDIPEGYSVSREKKERFSLILESASTNQTSMYLCASSIHRVDYEQYFGPGTRLTVT.

The genes are TRBV7-2 and TRBJ2-1, with D perhaps TRBD2 (5 bases). The CDR3 loop spans 17 amino acids. V was pared by 4 bases and J by 1 base, with 17 bases between. CDR1 and CDR2 from the germline V gene are SGHTA and FQGNSA. The CDR3 sequence is CASSSSNSGGSYNEQFF. The CDR3 bases are TGTGCCAGCAGCTCCTCAAACAGCGGTGGGTCCTACAATGAGCAGTTCTTC.

The chain carries TRBV6-4 and TRBJ2-7, with a weak D call TRBD1 (6 bases). Trimming stripped 3 bases from V and 0 bases from J, with 15 bases between. The CDR3 contains 16 residues. The germline CDR1 and CDR2 sequences are MRHNA and SNTAGT. The CDR3: CASSEPGTRTSYEQYV. In nucleotides, the CDR3 is TGTGCCAGCAGTGAACCCGGGACACGGACCTCCTACGAGCAGTACGTC.

This clone showed up many times. V is TRBV7-2 and J is TRBJ2-3, with D tentatively TRBD2 (5 bases). Deletions cut 8 bases from V and 0 bases from J, with 15 bases between. The CDR3 has 15 amino acids. Per germline, CDR1 SGHTA and CDR2 FQGNSA. This CDR3 reads CASALSGPSTDTQYF. The CDR3 bases are TGTGCCAGCGCTCTCAGCGGCCCTAGCACAGATACGCAGTATTTT.

The rearrangement joins TRBV11-3 to TRBJ2-2; TRBD2 matches at 11 bases. V trimming: 1 base; J trimming: 7 bases; junction bases outside the gene matches: 2. CDR1 and CDR2 (germline): SGHNT, YENEEA. The CDR3 sequence is 15 residues long. DNA of the CDR3: TGTGCCAGCAGCTTAGGCCTAGCGGGAGGCGGGGAGCTGTTTTTT. Residues: CASSLGLAGGGELFF.

The rearrangement links TRBV3-1 (or the pseudogene TRBV3-2) to TRBJ1-2; 7 bases match TRBD1. Trimming cost V 7 bases and J 4 bases; bases outside gene matches: 9. This CDR3 region has 14 residues. The germline V gene has CDR1 LGHDT and CDR2 YNNKEL (reference sequence). In nucleotides, the CDR3 is TGTGCCAGCACCCCCAAGAGGGGGCTCTATGGCTACACCTTC. Translated, it gives CASTPKRGLYGYTF.

This chain uses TRBV5-1 with TRBJ2-2, with D possibly matching TRBD1 (6 bases). The ends were cut back, 1 base at V and 3 bases at J, with 13 bases in the middle. The CDR3 is made up of 16 amino acids. CDR1 is SGHRS and CDR2 is YFSETQ in the germline V gene. CDR3 sequence: CASSLSAQGDTGELFF. The CDR3 region has the DNA TGCGCCAGCAGCTTGTCTGCACAGGGAGACACCGGGGAGCTGTTTTTT.

V and J are TRBV5-4 and TRBJ1-2; 10 positions match TRBD1. From germline, CDR1 is SGHNT and CDR2 YYREEE (reference sequence). V trimming: 4 bases; J trimming: 8 bases; junction bases outside the gene matches: 8. CDR3 length: 14 amino acids. The CDR3 DNA sequence: TGTGCCAGCAGCGACAGACAGGGGGCGGAAGGCTACACCTTC. Translated, it gives CASSDRQGAEGYTF.

The chain joins TRBV2 to TRBJ1-5; 7 bases fit TRBD1. Trimming at V came to 4 bases and at J to 6 bases, leaving 12 bases not matched to a gene. Germline-derived CDR1 and CDR2 are SNHLY and FYNNEI. The CDR3 totals 16 residues. Here the CDR3 DNA reads TGTGCCAGCAGTGTATGGGGCAGGGGGATGGGTCAGCCCCAGCATTTT. Amino acids: CASSVWGRGMGQPQHF.

This chain joins TRBV18 and TRBJ2-2; D call uncertain. Germline lookup yields CDR1 KGHSH and CDR2 LQKENI. The CDR3 has 14 residues. V dropped 3 bases and J dropped 0 bases, with 5 bases sitting between them. As DNA, the CDR3 is TGTGCCAGCTCACCTCCCACGAACACCGGGGAGCTGTTTTTT. It yields the protein CASSPPTNTGELFF.

V and J are TRBV6-5 and TRBJ1-5; maybe TRBD1 (5 bases). Trimming took off 6 bases at V and 0 bases at J, with 9 bases between the two ends. The CDR3 loop spans 14 amino acids. Looked up from germline, CDR1 is MNHEY and CDR2 is SVGAGI. The CDR3: CASRPDSSNQPQHF. The CDR3 bases are TGTGCCAGCAGACCCGACAGTAGCAATCAGCCCCAGCATTTT.

V is TRBV24-1 and J is TRBJ1-3, with TRBD1 matching 7 bases. This CDR3 is 15 amino acids long. After removal of 4 bases from V and 1 base from J, the junction contained 3 bases not matched to a gene. Germline CDR1 reads KGHDR; CDR2 reads SFDVKD. The CDR3 region has the DNA TGTGCCACCAGTGACGCGGGACAGTCTGGAAACACCATATATTTT. Its translation: CATSDAGQSGNTIYF.

This clone was found once. The rearrangement uses TRBV4-2 and TRBJ2-2, with TRBD2 matching 8 bases. This CDR3 spans 16 amino acids. V was clipped by 6 bases and J by 6 bases; unmatched bases: 12. CDR1 is LGHNA and CDR2 is YNFKEQ in the germline V gene. DNA for the CDR3: TGTGCCAGCAGTATTCGGGAGGGAACCCAGCCCGGGGAGCTGTTTTTT. Translated: CASSIREGTQPGELFF.

This clone came up once. This sequence joins TRBV27 and TRBJ2-7; 11 nucleotides agree with TRBD2. This CDR3 comprises 14 residues. The trim removed 5 bases at V and 3 bases at J, leaving 3 bases unmatched. Germline V gene lookup returns CDR1 MNHEY and CDR2 SMNVEV (reference sequence). CDR3: CASSLAGGHYEQYF. CDR3 sequence (DNA): TGTGCCAGCAGTCTAGCGGGAGGACACTACGAGCAGTACTTC.

The chain uses TRBV27 and TRBJ2-3, with 7 bases lining up with TRBD2. J gave up 4 bases and V 2 bases, and 6 bases lay outside the gene matches. The CDR3 consists of 15 residues. Germline V gene lookup returns CDR1 MNHEY and CDR2 SMNVEV (reference sequence). The CDR3 loop reads CASSLQRGGADTQYF. For the CDR3, the DNA is TGTGCCAGCAGTTTACAGCGGGGAGGGGCAGATACGCAGTATTTT.

J is TRBJ1-2 and V is TRBV7-8; D is possibly TRBD1 (5 bases). Per germline, CDR1 SGHVS and CDR2 FQNEAQ. The CDR3 covers 15 residues. V dropped 0 bases and J dropped 4 bases, with 12 bases sitting between them. The CDR3: CASSLASQGGYGYTF. CDR3 coding DNA: TGTGCCAGCAGCTTAGCGAGTCAGGGAGGCTATGGCTACACCTTC.

J is TRBJ2-7 and V is TRBV7-6; 7 positions agree with TRBD2. CDR1 is SGHVS and CDR2 is FNYEAQ in the germline V gene. J was trimmed by 4 bases and V by 1 base; bases with no gene match: 13. The CDR3 totals 17 residues. DNA for the CDR3: TGTGCCAGCAGCTTAGGGGGGGGACGGGAGATATGGTACGAGCAGTACTTC. Amino acid sequence: CASSLGGGREIWYEQYF.